This T cell receptor beta chain was identified in a study of blood T cell repertoires in COVID-19. Libraries were prepared by immunoSEQ multiplex PCR; TCRdb keeps only in-frame clonotypes and omits some of them. The table lists about 140,000 clones, roughly 85% of them singletons. The CDR3 length is 13 residues. Germline values: CDR1 SEHNR, CDR2 FQNEAQ (reference sequence). V was clipped by 5 bases and J by 4 bases, with 11 bases between them. The J gene is TRBJ1-1, the V gene TRBV7-9; D might be TRBD1 (6 bases). The sample consisted of PBMCs or T cells enriched from blood (not recorded which). The TCR sequence derives from a woman between 45 and 60 years old who had recovered from COVID-19. DNA for the CDR3: TGTGCCAGCAGCCACGGACAGTCCACTGAAGCTTTCTTT. Encoded protein: CASSHGQSTEAFF.